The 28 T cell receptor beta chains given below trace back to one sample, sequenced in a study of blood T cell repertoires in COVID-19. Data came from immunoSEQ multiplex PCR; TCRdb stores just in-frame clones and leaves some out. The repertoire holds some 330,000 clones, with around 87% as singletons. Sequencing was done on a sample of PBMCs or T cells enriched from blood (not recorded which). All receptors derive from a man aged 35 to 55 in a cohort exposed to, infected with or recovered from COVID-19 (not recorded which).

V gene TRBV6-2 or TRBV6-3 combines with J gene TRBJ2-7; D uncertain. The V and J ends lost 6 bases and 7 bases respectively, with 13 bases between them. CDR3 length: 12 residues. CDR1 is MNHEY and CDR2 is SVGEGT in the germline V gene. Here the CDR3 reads CASSLLVREQYF. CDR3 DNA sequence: TGTGCCAGCAGCCTACTCGTCCGGGAGCAGTACTTC.

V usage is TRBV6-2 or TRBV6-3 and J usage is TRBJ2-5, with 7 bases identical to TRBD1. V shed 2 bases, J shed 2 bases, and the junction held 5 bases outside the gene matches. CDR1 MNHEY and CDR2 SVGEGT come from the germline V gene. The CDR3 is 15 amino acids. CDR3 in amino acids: CASSYPGTVQETQYF. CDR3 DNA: TGTGCCAGCAGTTACCCAGGGACAGTGCAAGAGACCCAGTACTTC.

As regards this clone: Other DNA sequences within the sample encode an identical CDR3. In DNA, the CDR3 is TGTGCCAGCAGCTTAGGTGCAGGAAGCACAGATACGCAGTATTTT. It specifies CASSLGAGSTDTQYF. The gene calls are TRBV11-2 and TRBJ2-3; D is unclear. The CDR3 totals 15 residues. Trimming took off 1 base at V and 0 bases at J, with 8 bases between the two ends. CDR1 is SGHAT, CDR2 FQNNGV, per germline. Full variable domain (outside the CDR3, taken from reference TRBV11-2 and TRBJ2-3): EAGVAQSPRYKIIEKRQSVAFWCNPISGHATLYWYQQILGQGPKLLIQFQNNGVVDDSQLPKDRFSAERLKGVDSTLKIQPAKLEDSAVYLCASSLGAGSTDTQYFGPGTRLTVL.

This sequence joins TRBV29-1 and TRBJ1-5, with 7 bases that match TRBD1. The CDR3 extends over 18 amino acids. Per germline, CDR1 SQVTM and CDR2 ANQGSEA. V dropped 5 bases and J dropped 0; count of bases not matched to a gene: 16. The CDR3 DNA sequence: TGCAGCGTTCCCCTGACCGGGACAGACCTCTATAGCAATCAGCCCCAGCATTTT. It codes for CSVPLTGTDLYSNQPQHF.

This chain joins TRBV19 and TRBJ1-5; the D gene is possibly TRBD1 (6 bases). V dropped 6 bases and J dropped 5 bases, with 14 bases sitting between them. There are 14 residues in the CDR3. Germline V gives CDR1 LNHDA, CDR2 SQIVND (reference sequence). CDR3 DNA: TGTGCCAGTAGCCCCAACAGGGTGGATCAGCCCCAGCATTTT. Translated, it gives CASSPNRVDQPQHF.

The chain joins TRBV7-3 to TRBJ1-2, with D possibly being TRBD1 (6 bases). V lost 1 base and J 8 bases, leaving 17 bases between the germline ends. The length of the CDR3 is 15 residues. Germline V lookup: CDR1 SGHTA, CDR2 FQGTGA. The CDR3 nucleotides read TGTGCCAGCAGCTTAATGGCACGGCAGCAGGGGGGCTACACCTTC. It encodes CASSLMARQQGGYTF.

CDR3 nucleotides: TGTGCCAGTACTTCTGGACACATCACTAATCAGCCCCAGCATTTT. It yields the protein CASTSGHITNQPQHF. J is TRBJ1-5 and V is TRBV19; D is possibly TRBD1 (5 bases). CDR1 is LNHDA and CDR2 is SQIVND in the germline V gene (reference sequence). Trimming removed 7 bases at V and 4 bases at J, with 17 bases between. The CDR3 sequence is 15 residues long. The full variable domain, rest sourced from reference TRBV19 and TRBJ1-5, is DGGITQSPKYLFRKEGQNVTLSCEQNLNHDAMYWYRQDPGQGLRLIYYSQIVNDFQKGDIAEGYSVSREKKESFPLTVTSAQKNPTAFYLCASTSGHITNQPQHFGDGTRLSIL.

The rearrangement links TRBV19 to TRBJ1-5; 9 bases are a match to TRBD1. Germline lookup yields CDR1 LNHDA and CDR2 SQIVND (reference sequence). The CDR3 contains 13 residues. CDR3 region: CAIKQGADQPQHF. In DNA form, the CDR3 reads TGTGCAATAAAACAGGGGGCGGATCAGCCCCAGCATTTT.

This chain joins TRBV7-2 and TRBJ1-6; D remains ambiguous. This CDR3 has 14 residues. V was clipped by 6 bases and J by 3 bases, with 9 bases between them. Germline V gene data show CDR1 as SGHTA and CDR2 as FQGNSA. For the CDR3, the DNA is TGTGCCAGCAGACTCTCCAACTATAATTCACCCCTCCACTTT. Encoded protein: CASRLSNYNSPLHF.

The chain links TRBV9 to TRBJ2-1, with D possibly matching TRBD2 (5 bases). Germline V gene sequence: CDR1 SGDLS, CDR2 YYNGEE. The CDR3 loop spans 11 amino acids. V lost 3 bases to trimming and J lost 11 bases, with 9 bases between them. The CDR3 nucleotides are TGTGCCAGCAGCGGCGGGCCTCAGCAGTTCTTC. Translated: CASSGGPQQFF.

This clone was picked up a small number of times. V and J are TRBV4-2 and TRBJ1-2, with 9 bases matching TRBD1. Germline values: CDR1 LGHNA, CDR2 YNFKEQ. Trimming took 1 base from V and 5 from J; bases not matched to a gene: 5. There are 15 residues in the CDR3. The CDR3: CASSQAGTGNYGYTF. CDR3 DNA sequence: TGTGCCAGCAGCCAAGCCGGGACAGGGAATTATGGCTACACCTTC.

CDR3 DNA sequence: TGTGCCAGCAGTTTATTGTATCCTAGCGGGCAGAGCACAGATACGCAGTATTTT. It yields the protein CASSLLYPSGQSTDTQYF. The chain recombines TRBV28 with TRBJ2-3; 8 bases agree with TRBD2. The CDR3 runs 18 residues. V trimming: 1 base; J trimming: 0 bases; junction bases outside the gene matches: 9. CDR1 is MDHEN, CDR2 SYDVKM, per germline.

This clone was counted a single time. The CDR3 nucleotides read TGCAGCGTTGAATTACCGGGACAGGGATATTATGGCTACACCTTC. Its translation: CSVELPGQGYYGYTF. The J gene is TRBJ1-2, the V gene TRBV29-1, with 9 bases matching TRBD1. From germline, CDR1 is SQVTM and CDR2 ANQGSEA. The CDR3 covers 15 residues. The J segment lost 5 bases and the V segment lost 2 bases, leaving 9 bases of the junction unmatched. Filled out from reference TRBV29-1 and TRBJ1-2, the complete variable domain reads SAVISQKPSRDICQRGTSLTIQCQVDSQVTMMFWYRQQPGQSLTLIATANQGSEATYESGFVIDKFPISRPNLTFSTLTVSNMSPEDSSIYLCSVELPGQGYYGYTFGSGTRLTVV.

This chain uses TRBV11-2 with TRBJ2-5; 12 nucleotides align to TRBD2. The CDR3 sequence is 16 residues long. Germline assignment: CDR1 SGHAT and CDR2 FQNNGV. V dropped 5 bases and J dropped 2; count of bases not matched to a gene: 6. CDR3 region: CASSPGLAGGQETQYF. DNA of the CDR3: TGTGCCAGCAGCCCCGGCCTAGCGGGAGGGCAAGAGACCCAGTACTTC. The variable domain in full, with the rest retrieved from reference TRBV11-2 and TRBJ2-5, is EAGVAQSPRYKIIEKRQSVAFWCNPISGHATLYWYQQILGQGPKLLIQFQNNGVVDDSQLPKDRFSAERLKGVDSTLKIQPAKLEDSAVYLCASSPGLAGGQETQYFGPGTRLLVL.

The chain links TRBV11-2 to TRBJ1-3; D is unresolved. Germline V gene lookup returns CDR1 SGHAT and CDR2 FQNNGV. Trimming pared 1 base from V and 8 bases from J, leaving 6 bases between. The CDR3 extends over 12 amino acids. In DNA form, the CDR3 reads TGTGCCAGCAGCTTAGTATTAGACACCATATATTTT. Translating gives CASSLVLDTIYF.

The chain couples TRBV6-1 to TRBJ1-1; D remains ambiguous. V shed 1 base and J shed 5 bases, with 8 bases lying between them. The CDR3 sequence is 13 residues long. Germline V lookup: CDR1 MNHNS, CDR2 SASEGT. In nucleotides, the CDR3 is TGTGCCAGCAGTGAAGGGAGTAGGACTGAAGCTTTCTTT. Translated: CASSEGSRTEAFF.

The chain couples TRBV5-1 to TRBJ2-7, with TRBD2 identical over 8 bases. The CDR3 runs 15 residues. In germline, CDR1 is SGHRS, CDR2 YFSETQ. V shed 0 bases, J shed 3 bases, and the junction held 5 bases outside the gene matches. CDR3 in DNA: TGCGCCAGCAGCTTGGCGTTAGCGGGAAACTACGAGCAGTACTTC. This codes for CASSLALAGNYEQYF.

Here the CDR3 reads CASSLRLGDTGELFF. In DNA form, the CDR3 reads TGTGCCAGCTCACTGCGACTAGGGGACACCGGGGAGCTGTTTTTT. This chain uses TRBV18 with TRBJ2-2, with D possibly TRBD2 on 6 matching bases. Germline loops: CDR1 KGHSH, CDR2 LQKENI. This CDR3 contains 15 residues. V was trimmed by 4 bases and J by 3 bases, leaving 12 bases between them.

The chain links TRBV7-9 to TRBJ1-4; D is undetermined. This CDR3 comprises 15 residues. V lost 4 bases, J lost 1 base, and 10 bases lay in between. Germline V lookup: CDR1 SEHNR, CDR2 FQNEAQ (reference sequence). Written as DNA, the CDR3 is TGTGCCAGCAGCTCCGCGGGGATAACTAATGAAAAACTGTTTTTT. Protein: CASSSAGITNEKLFF.

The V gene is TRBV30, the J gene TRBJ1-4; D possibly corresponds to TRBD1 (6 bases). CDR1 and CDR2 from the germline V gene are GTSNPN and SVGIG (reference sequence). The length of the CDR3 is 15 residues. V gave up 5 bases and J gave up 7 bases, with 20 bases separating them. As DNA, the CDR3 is TGTGCCTGGGGACCAACAGGGCAAGCTGGTGAAAAACTGTTTTTT. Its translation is CAWGPTGQAGEKLFF.

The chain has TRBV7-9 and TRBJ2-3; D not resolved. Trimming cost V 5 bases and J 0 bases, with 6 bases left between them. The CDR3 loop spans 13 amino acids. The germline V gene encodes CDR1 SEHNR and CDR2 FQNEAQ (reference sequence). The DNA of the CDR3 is TGTGCCAGCAGCGAGTTCAGCACAGATACGCAGTATTTT. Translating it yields CASSEFSTDTQYF.

CDR3 sequence reads: CASSYLPGGGYGELFF. The CDR3 DNA follows: TGTGCCAGCAGTTACCTTCCGGGAGGAGGTTACGGGGAGCTGTTTTTT. This rearrangement joins TRBV6-6 to TRBJ2-2; 7 bases agree with TRBD2. Looked up from germline, CDR1 is MNHNY and CDR2 is SVGAGI (reference sequence). With V trimmed by 2 bases and J by 7 bases, 10 bases remained unmatched. CDR3 length equals 16 residues.

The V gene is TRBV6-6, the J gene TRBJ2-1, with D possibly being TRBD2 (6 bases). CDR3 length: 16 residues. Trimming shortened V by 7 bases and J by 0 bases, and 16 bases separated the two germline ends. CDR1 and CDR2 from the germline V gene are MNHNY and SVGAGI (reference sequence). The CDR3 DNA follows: TGTGCCAGCAAAAAGGGGCGGGATAGCTCCTACAATGAGCAGTTCTTC. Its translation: CASKKGRDSSYNEQFF.

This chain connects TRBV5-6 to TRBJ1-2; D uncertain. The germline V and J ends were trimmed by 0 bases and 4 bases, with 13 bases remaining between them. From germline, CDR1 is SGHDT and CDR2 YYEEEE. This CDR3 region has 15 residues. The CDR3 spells CASSLARGFTYGYTF. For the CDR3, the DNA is TGTGCCAGCAGCTTGGCCCGAGGGTTTACCTATGGCTACACCTTC. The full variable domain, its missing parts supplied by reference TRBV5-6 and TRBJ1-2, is DAGVTQSPTHLIKTRGQQVTLRCSPKSGHDTVSWYQQALGQGPQFIFQYYEEEERQRGNFPDRFSGHQFPNYSSELNVNALLLGDSALYLCASSLARGFTYGYTFGSGTRLTVV.

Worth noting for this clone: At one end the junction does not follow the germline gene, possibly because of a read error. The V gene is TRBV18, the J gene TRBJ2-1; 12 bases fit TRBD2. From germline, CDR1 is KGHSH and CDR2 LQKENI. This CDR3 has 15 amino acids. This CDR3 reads CASSPLAGGGNEQFF. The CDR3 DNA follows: TGTGCCAGCTCCCCACTAGCGGGAGGAGGTAATGAGCAGTTCTTC.

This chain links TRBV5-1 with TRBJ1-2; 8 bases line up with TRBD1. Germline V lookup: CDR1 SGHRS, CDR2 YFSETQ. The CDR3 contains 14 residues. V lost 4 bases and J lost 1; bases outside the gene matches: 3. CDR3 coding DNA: TGCGCCAGCAGCGCGGGACAGGTTAACTATGGCTACACCTTC. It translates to CASSAGQVNYGYTF.

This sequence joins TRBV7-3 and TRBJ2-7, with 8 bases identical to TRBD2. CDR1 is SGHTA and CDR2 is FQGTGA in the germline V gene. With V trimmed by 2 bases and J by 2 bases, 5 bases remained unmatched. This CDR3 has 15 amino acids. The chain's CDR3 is CASSLQSGSPYEQYF. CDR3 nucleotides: TGTGCCAGCAGCTTACAAAGCGGGAGTCCCTACGAGCAGTACTTC.

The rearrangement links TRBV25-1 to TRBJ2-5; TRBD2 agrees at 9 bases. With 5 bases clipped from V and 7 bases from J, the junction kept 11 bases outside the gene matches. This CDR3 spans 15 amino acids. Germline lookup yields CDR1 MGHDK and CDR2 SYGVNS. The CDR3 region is CASSPRVAGDRTQYF. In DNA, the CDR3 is TGTGCCAGCAGTCCCCGGGTAGCGGGAGATAGGACCCAGTACTTC. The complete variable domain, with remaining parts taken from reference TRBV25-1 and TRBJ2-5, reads EADIYQTPRYLVIGTGKKITLECSQTMGHDKMYWYQQDPGMELHLIHYSYGVNSTEKGDLSSESTVSRIRTEHFPLTLESARPSHTSQYLCASSPRVAGDRTQYFGPGTRLLVL.